This T cell receptor beta chain was observed in a study of Graves' ophthalmopathy and Graves' hyperthyroidism (dated by TCRdb to the late 2010s). Context from the whole study: Peripheral blood was collected before any treatment was given, at the time of initial diagnosis. Once sampling was done, hyperthyroidism patients were given methimazole at a starting dose of 30 mg daily, while ophthalmopathy patients were given high-dose intravenous methylprednisolone. The study used signatures of the TCR beta repertoire to tell Graves' ophthalmopathy apart from Graves' hyperthyroidism and to predict which patients would progress to ophthalmopathy. In total, 135 blood samples were TCR-sequenced: 40 to 45 ophthalmopathy, under 80 hyperthyroidism and 17 hyperthyroidism-to-ophthalmopathy patients. To explore V-J signatures that distinguish ophthalmopathy from hyperthyroidism, a discovery set of about a hundred patients was enrolled, made up of under 50 with ophthalmopathy and 57 with stable hyperthyroidism. In 6 or 7 hyperthyroidism patients, T-cell repertoires of thyroid tissue and blood were compared. An independent validation cohort was composed of approximately 19 hyperthyroidism patients and some 16 patients who later progressed from hyperthyroidism to ophthalmopathy.

This clonotype was seen a few times. The specificity of this receptor is unknown. A much larger clone differs by one base, so this may be a read error. TCR beta CDR3 regions were amplified from RNA transcripts for repertoire sequencing. HTBI primers and the Qiagen OneStep RT-PCR kit were used in a first-round RT-PCR, which was followed by a second-round multiplex PCR, size selection and purification. The libraries underwent paired-end sequencing with 100 bp reads on an Illumina HiSeq2000. As for the original processing: SOAPnuke was used to process the reads, removing any read that contained adapters or uncalled bases, had a mean Phred below 15, or lacked an exact match to the constant primer or identifier. High-quality paired reads were merged with COPE v1.2.5. Each unique nucleotide sequence was defined as a clonotype, and clonotypes were aligned to IMGT TRB V, D and J references with MiTCR v1.1. The analysis was limited to V-J combinations with a frequency above 0.0001, which together covered 99% to 99.2% of repertoires. For each V-J combination, a TCR clonal expansion and chaos score was defined as F50 clonal expansion divided by the chaos observed in the TCRdist matrix. Welch's t-statistics and random forest were used to reduce features to 13 V-J combinations, which were fed into a naive Bayes classifier. The similarity between thyroid and blood repertoires was quantified using the Morisita-Horn index. TCRdb reprocessed the public reads (quality trimming at Q25 with fastp, clone calling with MiXCR) and kept in-frame beta chains. Each entry is one CDR3 protein sequence, shown with its most common DNA and genes. The V and J calls here are based on TCRdb, not the publication. For this sample there are approximately 700,000 distinct CDR3 sequences; over 40% appear just once. 3% to 4% of the sample is taken by the ten largest.

The ophthalmopathy patients had moderately to severely active disease, with a Clinical Activity Score of 3 or higher, a NOSPECS grade of 4 or higher, and a disease duration of less than 3 months. Patients with other autoimmune diseases, uncontrolled infections, pregnancy or lactation were excluded. Clinical symptoms, serum thyroxine, TRAb, thyroid ultrasound and orbital computed tomography were used for diagnosis. Using Ficoll-Paque density gradient centrifugation, PBMCs were isolated from 8.5 to 10 ml of fresh peripheral blood. Trizol reagent was used to extract the total RNA, and its quality was then checked on an Agilent 2100 Bioanalyzer. On the study overall, not on this receptor specifically: Sample size was not predetermined statistically, and investigators were not blinded to group allocation. Among expanded thyroid clonotypes with frequency above 0.001, most also showed up in blood, which suggests that blood repertoires may reflect the thyroid immune response. In validation, the model predicted ophthalmopathy progression with about 71% sensitivity and 72% to 80% specificity; fewer than 15 predicted patients were CT-confirmed with GO in a median of about 6.2 months. Ophthalmopathy was separated from stable hyperthyroidism by the 13-signature model with about 85% sensitivity and about 81% specificity in cross-validation and with 80%/75% in the test set.

The germline V gene yields SQVTM for CDR1 and ANQGSEA for CDR2. From the cysteine through the phenylalanine, the CDR3 covers 12 amino acids. The DNA shown is the 36-base CDR3, in frame from base 1. What was sequenced was peripheral blood. This TCR came from an adult man with Graves' ophthalmopathy. The V and J segments used are TRBV29-1 and TRBJ2-5, with 7 middle bases fitting TRBD1. This receptor has the CDR3 CSAPDREEAQYF. The nucleotide sequence is given as TGCAGCGCTCCAGACAGGGAAGAGGCCCAGTACTTC.